The entry that follows covers one T cell receptor (beta chain) sequence. The antigen remains undetermined. The length of the CDR3 is 19 residues. The germline V gene has CDR1 SGDLS and CDR2 YYNGEE. With 0 bases clipped from V and 3 bases from J, the junction kept 15 bases outside the gene matches. This sample was included in a study of graft-versus-host responses after intestinal transplantation. Generated by immunoSEQ multiplex PCR, the TCRdb table keeps only in-frame clones and is missing some. The data hold tens of thousands of clones, with roughly 95% observed a single time. J is TRBJ1-5 and V is TRBV9, with 7 bases matching TRBD1. The starting material was unstimulated CD8+ T cells sorted from spleen or lymph node cells, obtained before transplant. The source is a human donor who was the organ donor for an intestinal transplant. The CDR3 DNA is TGTGCCAGCAGCGTAGGAGTCGTGACAGGGAGGCGTAACAATCAGCCCCAGCATTTT. Amino acid sequence: CASSVGVVTGRRNNQPQHF.